This TCR beta chain originates from a study of T cell clusters in autoimmune cytopenias. General study points: Compared with active autoimmune hepatitis patients, healthy donors showed almost three-fold more exclusive TRB clusters. TRB repertoire shifts in secondary cytopenia and chronic lymphocytic leukemia mostly reflected lymphoma, not autoimmunity. No cluster-lack signature appeared between secondary cytopenia and chronic lymphocytic leukemia patients, apparently due to lymphoma masking. Primary autoimmune cytopenia patients seemingly lacked the physiological T cell clusters found in healthy donors.

Worth noting for this clonotype: Antigen: not known.

About 39,000 genome equivalents of blood DNA were amplified for TRB. Germline CDR1 reads DFQATT; CDR2 reads SNEGSKA (reference sequence). The CDR3 has 16 residues. TRB rearrangements were amplified by touch-down multiplex PCR with mixed TRB-A/B primers. Using the multiplex PCR reads, TCRdb records one entry per CDR3 protein without DNA. The sample spans 15,000 or so distinct CDR3 sequences; the ten largest clones claim around 2%. The clonotype was recovered from a human donor with an autoimmune cytopenia or autoimmune hepatitis (not recorded which). The chain recombines TRBV20-1 with TRBJ2-1; TCRdb's D call of TRBD2 is untestable without DNA. The source material was peripheral blood. The CDR3 spells CSAMGLAGTQYNEQFF.